The clone carrying this T cell receptor beta chain showed up just once. Its specificity is unknown. This sample is part of a study of resident and recirculating memory T cells in vitiligo. The ends lost 4 bases at V and 4 bases at J; junction bases unmatched: 12. This CDR3 has 16 residues. Germline V CDR1 and CDR2: SGHNT, YYREEE (reference sequence). Measured with immunoSEQ multiplex PCR; TCRdb has only the in-frame clones, and not every one. The table lists roughly 40,000 clones, nearly 95% of them singletons, with 4.5% in the top ten. Study findings and constraints: Vitiligo lesions lacked a unique dominant clone, and clonality varied.

The sequence came from a male donor with vitiligo. The rearrangement uses TRBV5-4 and TRBJ1-2; TRBD1 matches 8 bases. Sequences were obtained from blood. CDR3 nucleotide sequence: TGTGCCAGCAGCCCCCCCCAGGGGGCCAAGGGCTATGGCTACACCTTC. It translates to CASSPPQGAKGYGYTF.